This T cell receptor (beta chain) was found in a study of blood T cell repertoires in COVID-19 (dated by TCRdb to the early 2020s). About the study as a whole: Samples covering the acute and convalescent phases of COVID-19 were provided by collaborators in the United States, Italy and Spain. Samples were obtained from the ongoing ImmuneRACE study (first 160 participants) and from roughly 1,300 subjects provided by 6 global collaborators. The repertoires were released in a freely available public database intended as a resource for research on the immune response to SARS-CoV-2. Where HLA class I and class II types were available, the types were taken from metadata supplied by the sample provider, not from assay-based typing. The prospective study material was composed of cDNA or gDNA derived from T cells, B-cell-depleted T cells, or PBMCs. The dataset comprised deeply sampled blood TCRbeta repertoires from subjects exposed to, actively infected with, or recovered from COVID-19. A de-identified subject ID, COVID-19 status, age in years and sex were almost always included in the sample metadata. The investigation overall reported the following: The quantity of clinical and demographic metadata differed by source and by participant and was supplied without curation.

This clone has more than one count but fewer than ten. This receptor's antigen is unknown. Per-base qualities were not stored, and no clone one base away is much larger. The immunoSEQ Assay, a bias-controlled multiplex PCR, was used to amplify TCRbeta CDR3 regions from genomic DNA. The published analysis was carried out like this. Nucleated cell counts per sample were estimated from amplification of reference gene primers within the assay. To quantify the absolute abundance of each unique TCRbeta CDR3 rearrangement, sequence reads were collapsed and filtered. Productive Simpson clonality was computed per sample as the square root of Simpson's diversity index over productive rearrangements. TCRdb re-hosts the immuneACCESS table, in-frame sequences only. Its copies lack some clones; in the studies checked, an unresolved V gene accounts for under half of them, and the cause for the rest is not known. Clone size and V and J calls were adopted from that table, with D and trimming inferred from the DNA. Within this sample are approximately 210,000 clones, with about 79% of them counted one time only. The ten largest clones capture 3% to 4% of the sample.

Enrolling through a virtual design, the prospective study's participants ranged in age from about 18 to 89 years and lived across 20 to 30 United States geographic areas. To assign participants to cohorts, the prospective study relied on clinical history that participants themselves reported in a screening survey and a study questionnaire. Recovered participants in ImmuneRACE Cohort 3 were defined as having two consecutive negative NP/OP PCR tests, clearance from a healthcare professional, or resolution of symptoms. In the prospective study, whole blood, serum and a nasopharyngeal or oropharyngeal swab were collected from each participant by mobile phlebotomists. Participants in the prospective study had the option to provide additional blood draws and questionnaires over an approximately 2-month period. Blood samples from the prospective study were shipped frozen or at room temperature prior to DNA extraction.

The sample taken for sequencing was PBMCs or T cells enriched from blood (not recorded which). The receptor was derived from a woman aged 55-69 years who had recovered from COVID-19.

The DNA sequence is TGTGCCAGCAGCTTGGGGGGGCCCCTTTTGGAGCAGTACTTC. The translation is CASSLGGPLLEQYF. The chain is encoded by TRBV7-2 joined to TRBJ2-7, with TRBD2 perhaps the D gene, on 7 matching bases. CDR3 length: 14 amino acids, cysteine to phenylalanine. CDR3 DNA only is kept here, 42 bases in frame from base 1. CDR1 and CDR2 (SGHTA, FQGNSA) derive from the germline V gene. V is clipped by 3 bases and J by 7 bases, and the sequence between their germline boundaries is 16 bases long.